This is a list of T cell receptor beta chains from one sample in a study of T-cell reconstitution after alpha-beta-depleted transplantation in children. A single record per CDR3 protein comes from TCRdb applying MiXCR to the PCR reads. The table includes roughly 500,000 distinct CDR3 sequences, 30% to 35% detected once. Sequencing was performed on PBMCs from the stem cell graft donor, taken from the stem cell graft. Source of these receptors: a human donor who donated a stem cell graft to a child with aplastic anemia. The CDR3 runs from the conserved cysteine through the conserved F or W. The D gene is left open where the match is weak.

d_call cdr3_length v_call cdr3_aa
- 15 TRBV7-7 CASSLARRKQETQYF
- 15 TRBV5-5 CASSRGGDSNQPQHF
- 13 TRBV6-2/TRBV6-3 CASRLQGTPEAFF
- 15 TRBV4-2 CASSQEPGTYNEQFF
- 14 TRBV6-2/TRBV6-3 CASSYRGTYNEQFF
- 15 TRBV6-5 CASSYQGGATGELFF
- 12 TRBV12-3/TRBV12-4 CASRPARGTQYF
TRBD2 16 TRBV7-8 CASSLAGLASQETQYF
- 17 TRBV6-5 CASSYSALSQGNYGYTF
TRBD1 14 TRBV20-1 CSARAGQSNQPQHF
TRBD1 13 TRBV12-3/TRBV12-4 CASRQGAGDTQYF
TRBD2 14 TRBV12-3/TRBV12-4 CASSLRGRQETQYF
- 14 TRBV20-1 CSARVLGEGSPLHF
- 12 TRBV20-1 CSASLATDTQYF
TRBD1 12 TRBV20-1 CSAWDSPYEQYF
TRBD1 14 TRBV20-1 CSARTGVANEKLFF
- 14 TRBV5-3 CARSWALRADTQYF
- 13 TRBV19 CASSMTVNYGYTF
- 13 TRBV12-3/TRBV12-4 CASSLVGGHEQYF
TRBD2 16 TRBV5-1 CASSLDGLAGAGELFF
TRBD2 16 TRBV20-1 CSARTPGLAGVDTQYF
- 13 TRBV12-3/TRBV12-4 CASRLASGNTIYF
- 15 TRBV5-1 CASSVQTANTGELFF
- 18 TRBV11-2 CASSLRWDGGAGLDTQYF
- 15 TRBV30 CAWNGVGGDVDTQYF
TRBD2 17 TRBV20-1 CSADPGLAGVMQETQYF
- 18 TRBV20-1 CSAGGQRDRETFTDTQYF
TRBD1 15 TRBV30 CALDRASGENTEAFF
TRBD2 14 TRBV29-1 CSVVWTSGMTEQYF
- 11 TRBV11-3 CASSPDQPQHF
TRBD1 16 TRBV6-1 CASSDAQDRGVHGYTF
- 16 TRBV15 CATSRVGFPRNTEAFF
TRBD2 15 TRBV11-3 CASSLLSGPDYEQYF
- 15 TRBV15 CATSRAHVSDTEAFF
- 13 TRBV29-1 CSVEVGGQTEAFF
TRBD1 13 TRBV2 CASDVTGGYGYTF
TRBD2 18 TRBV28 CASSPPGLAYRGANVLTF
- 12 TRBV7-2 CASSELVGEQYF
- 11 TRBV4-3 CASSQGFEQYF
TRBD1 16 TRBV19 CASSPGTVSFQETQYF
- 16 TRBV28 CASSPVGLGLDTEAFF
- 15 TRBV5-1 CASSLPAPDHGELFF
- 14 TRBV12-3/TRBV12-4 CASSFGRNTDTQYF